The following is a TCR beta chain sequence with its context. Its antigen remains unidentified. No quality values exist for individual bases; no much larger clone is one base distant. This sample's time point label indicates: recipient sample about 28 days before transplant, after cytoreduction. Blood from recipients was drawn roughly 28 days before transplant, then again at days 30, 100 and 180 after transplant. Using Nuclei Lysis Solution, genomic DNA was extracted from unfractionated peripheral blood mononuclear cells that were either fresh or cryopreserved. Looking up the germline V gene yields CDR1 MGHRA and CDR2 YSYEKL. At the junction V is shortened by 0 bases and J by 5 bases, with 28 bases in between. There are 20 amino acids in the CDR3, from cysteine to phenylalanine inclusive. The DNA shown is the 60-base CDR3, in frame from base 1. This sample is part of a study of T cell clonotyping in hematopoietic cell transplantation (dated by TCRdb to the early 2020s). With regard to the full study: Recipient samples taken before transplant were collected after cytoreduction. Recruitment of patients was conducted between 2015 and January 2017, and follow-up was continued until late 2020 or death. A total of about 140 blood samples were gathered in the study from roughly 40 consecutive transplant recipients along with their related donors. Points the paper makes about the study in general: After transplant, TCR diversity in recipients dropped, and pathologically expanded clonotypes climbed progressively between day 30 and day 180. Broader posttransplant TCR repertoire diversity was predicted by donor and pretransplant recipient Inverse Simpson Index values. The sample size was limited and the cells went unsorted, which meant the CD4 and CD8 repertoire contributions could not be told apart. Overlap with donor repertoires was found for only a small fraction of recipient repertoires, with over 95% found to appear de novo at the given depth.

The immunoSEQ assay, a bias-controlled multiplex PCR with V- and J-specific primers, was used to amplify TCR beta CDR3 regions from genomic DNA. In a second PCR step, the CDR3 amplicons were tagged with a proprietary barcode plus Illumina adapter sequences. An Illumina MiSeq instrument was used to sequence the CDR3 libraries. In the source study's methods: Export and quality control were handled in immunoSEQ Analyzer 3.0, while downstream analyses relied on R Bioconductor and Immunarch. Only productive rearrangements in the normalized downsampled data set went into calculating the repertoire metrics. In the normalized cohort, a clonotype counted as pathologically expanded if the clonotype was larger than 5 templates. Repertoire diversity was measured with the Inverse Simpson Index. CMV-specificity analyses were carried out on the non-normalized data set to capture all clonotypes. TCRdb provides this immuneACCESS table in a form limited to in-frame rearrangements. Some clones are lacking; in checked studies, under half of them reflect an unresolved V gene, and why the rest are absent is not known. That table gives V, J and clone size, and the DNA gave D and trimming. The sample table holds 45,000 to 60,000 clones, of which 80% to 90% were seen once. About 6.1% of the sample is held by the ten biggest clonotypes.

The V and J genes are TRBV4-1 and TRBJ1-2, and the D gene may be TRBD1, 5 bases matching. The material sequenced was peripheral blood mononuclear cells, taken before stem cell transplant. The receptor's source is a man in his sixties with biphenotypic leukemia. Some clones in this sample may be carry-over from other donors' samples. DNA sequence: TGCGCCAGCAGCCAAGAAGTGTTTGGGACTCCGTACCAAGGGAATTATGGCTACACCTTC. This gives the protein CASSQEVFGTPYQGNYGYTF.